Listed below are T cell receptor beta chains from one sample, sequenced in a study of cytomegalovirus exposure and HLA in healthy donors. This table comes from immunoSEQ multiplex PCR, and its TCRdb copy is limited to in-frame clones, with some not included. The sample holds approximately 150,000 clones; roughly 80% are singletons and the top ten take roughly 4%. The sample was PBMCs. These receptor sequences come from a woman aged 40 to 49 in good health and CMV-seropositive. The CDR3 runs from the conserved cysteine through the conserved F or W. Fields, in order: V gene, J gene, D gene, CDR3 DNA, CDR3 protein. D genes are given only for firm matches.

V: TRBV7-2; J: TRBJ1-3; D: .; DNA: TGTGCCAGCAGCTTAGAATGGCCTGGAAACACCATATATTTT; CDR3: CASSLEWPGNTIYF
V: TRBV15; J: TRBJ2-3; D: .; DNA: TGTGCCACCAGCAGAGTTGGGCGAGCAGATACGCAGTATTTT; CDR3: CATSRVGRADTQYF
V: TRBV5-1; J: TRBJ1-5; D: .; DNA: TGCGCCAGCAGCTTGGGAATGGGGGGGGGCGGCGGCCAGCCCCAGCATTTT; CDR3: CASSLGMGGGGGQPQHF
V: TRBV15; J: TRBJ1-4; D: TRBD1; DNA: TGTGCCACCAGCTTACACAGGGGCGGAGGTGAAAAACTGTTTTTT; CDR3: CATSLHRGGGEKLFF
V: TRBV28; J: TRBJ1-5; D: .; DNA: TGTGCCAGTTGGACCGGACAGTTTAGCAATCAGCCCCAGCATTTT; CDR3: CASWTGQFSNQPQHF
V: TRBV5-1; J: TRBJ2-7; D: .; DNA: TGCGCCAGCAGCTTGGGGGCAGGGGCCTCCTACGAGCAGTACTTC; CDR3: CASSLGAGASYEQYF
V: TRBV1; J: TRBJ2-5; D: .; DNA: TGCACCAGCAGCCGATGGGGACTAGCGGGGGACCTGTACCAAGAGACCCAGTACTTC; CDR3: CTSSRWGLAGDLYQETQYF
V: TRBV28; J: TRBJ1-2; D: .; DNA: TGTGCCAGCAGGATAGACAGCGGCTACACCTTC; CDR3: CASRIDSGYTF
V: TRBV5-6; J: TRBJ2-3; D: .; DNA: TGTGCCAGCAGCTTGGCGGATACGCAGTATTTT; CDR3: CASSLADTQYF
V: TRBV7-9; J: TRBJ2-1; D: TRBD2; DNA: TGTGCCAGCAGATCACTAGCGGACTACAATGAGCAGTTCTTC; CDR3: CASRSLADYNEQFF